A selection of T cell receptor beta chains follows, all from one sample in a study of blood T cell repertoires in COVID-19. Generated by immunoSEQ multiplex PCR, the TCRdb table keeps only in-frame clones and is missing some. The table lists 120,000 or so clones, 80% to 85% of them singletons. Sequencing was performed on peripheral blood. The receptors come from a woman between 45 and 65 years old with acute or convalescent COVID-19. CDR3s include the opening cysteine and the closing phenylalanine or tryptophan. The D gene is left open where the match is weak. Size values are once, few and many counts, or a class for expanded clones, and some rows have none.

cdr3_aa cdr3_nt j_call v_call cdr3_length d_call clone_size
CASRNPAADQETQYF TGCGCCAGCAGGAACCCTGCGGCGGACCAAGAGACCCAGTACTTC TRBJ2-5 TRBV10-2 15 NA NA
CSVAGRAPVSYEQYF TGCAGCGTCGCGGGACGGGCTCCAGTATCCTACGAGCAGTACTTC TRBJ2-7 TRBV29-1 15 NA NA
CAWSVPREAFF TGTGCCTGGAGTGTACCGAGGGAGGCTTTCTTT TRBJ1-1 TRBV30 11 NA once
CASSQPGQEVYGYTF TGTGCCAGCAGCCAGCCGGGACAGGAGGTCTATGGCTACACCTTC TRBJ1-2 TRBV3-1/TRBV3-2 15 TRBD1 NA
CASSTSGTSDTDTQYF TGTGCCAGCAGCACGAGCGGGACTAGCGACACAGATACGCAGTATTTT TRBJ2-3 TRBV11-3 16 TRBD2 NA
CSASRTEDYEQYF TGCAGTGCTAGTCGGACAGAGGATTACGAGCAGTACTTC TRBJ2-7 TRBV20-1 13 NA NA
CASSLVSQGEETQYF TGCGCCAGCAGCTTGGTTTCACAGGGGGAAGAGACCCAGTACTTC TRBJ2-5 TRBV5-1 15 TRBD1 NA
CASSQDRVTEAFF TGTGCCAGCAGCCAAGACAGGGTCACTGAAGCTTTCTTT TRBJ1-1 TRBV3-1/TRBV3-2 13 NA once
CASSLVGEGYNSPLHF TGTGCCAGCAGTTTAGTTGGAGAAGGCTATAATTCACCCCTCCACTTT TRBJ1-6 TRBV28 16 NA NA
CASSPGLPVTGGYTF TGTGCCAGCTCACCGGGACTCCCAGTGACGGGGGGCTACACCTTC TRBJ1-2 TRBV18 15 NA once
CASSSGQFVTEAFF TGCGCCAGCAGCTCGGGACAGTTCGTTACTGAAGCTTTCTTT TRBJ1-1 TRBV5-1 14 TRBD1 NA
CATSDPGQNEKLFF TGTGCCACCAGTGATCCTGGACAGAATGAAAAACTGTTTTTT TRBJ1-4 TRBV24-1 14 NA NA
CASSQDRSGRASNTQYF TGTGCCAGCAGCCAAGACAGGAGCGGGAGGGCCAGCAATACGCAGTATTTT TRBJ2-3 TRBV14 17 TRBD2 NA
CASSSTGVSSYNEQFF TGTGCCAGCAGCTCCACAGGGGTGAGCTCCTACAATGAGCAGTTCTTC TRBJ2-1 TRBV7-9 16 TRBD1 NA
CASSQETGGRGYTF TGTGCCAGCAGCCAAGAGACAGGGGGCCGTGGCTACACCTTC TRBJ1-2 TRBV3-1/TRBV3-2 14 TRBD1 NA
CASSLKSGLLEAFF TGTGCCAGCAGCTTGAAGTCAGGGCTACTTGAAGCTTTCTTT TRBJ1-1 TRBV5-8 14 NA few
CASTPGGQPSYEQYF TGTGCCAGCACCCCAGGGGGGCAACCTTCCTACGAGCAGTACTTC TRBJ2-7 TRBV6-6 15 NA NA
CASSLGYTGGTEAFF TGTGCCAGCAGCTTAGGATATACAGGGGGCACTGAAGCTTTCTTT TRBJ1-1 TRBV7-2 15 TRBD1 NA
CASSAGVPYNEQFF TGTGCCAGCAGTGCGGGGGTCCCCTACAATGAGCAGTTCTTC TRBJ2-1 TRBV6-4 14 NA NA
CASSRDRTYNEQFF TGTGCCAGCAGCCGGGACAGGACCTACAATGAGCAGTTCTTC TRBJ2-1 TRBV7-2 14 TRBD1 few
CASSQGGLAGGSHTGELFF TGTGCCAGCAGCCAAGGTGGGCTAGCGGGGGGGTCGCACACCGGGGAGCTGTTTTTT TRBJ2-2 TRBV3-1/TRBV3-2 19 TRBD2 NA
CASSLGASLDTQYF TGTGCCAGCAGCCTGGGGGCTAGCTTAGATACGCAGTATTTT TRBJ2-3 TRBV14 14 NA once
CASSVEGGNQPQHF TGTGCCAGCAGTGTGGAGGGAGGCAATCAGCCCCAGCATTTT TRBJ1-5 TRBV2 14 NA few
CASSRRDNEQFF TGTGCCAGCAGCCGCCGGGACAATGAGCAGTTCTTC TRBJ2-1 TRBV21-1 12 NA few
CASSEQQLYGYTF TGCGCCAGCAGTGAACAACAGCTCTATGGCTACACCTTC TRBJ1-2 TRBV10-2 13 NA NA
CASSVGQTSGGRETQYF TGTGCCAGCAGCGTAGGGCAAACTAGCGGGGGTCGGGAGACCCAGTACTTC TRBJ2-5 TRBV9 17 TRBD2 NA
CASSPSGVSTDTQYF TGTGCCAGCAGTCCTAGCGGGGTTAGCACAGATACGCAGTATTTT TRBJ2-3 TRBV7-2 15 TRBD2 NA
CASSMIVESNQPQHF TGTGCCAGTAGTATGATCGTGGAGAGCAATCAGCCCCAGCATTTT TRBJ1-5 TRBV19 15 NA NA
CASSDLRNEQFF TGCGCCAGCAGTGATTTACGGAATGAGCAGTTCTTC TRBJ2-1 TRBV10-1 12 NA NA
CATTGSSAEKLFF TGTGCCACCACAGGGTCGTCGGCCGAAAAACTGTTTTTT TRBJ1-4 TRBV10-3 13 NA NA
CASSFTRAGTGGSGANVLTF TGTGCCAGCAGCTTCACGCGAGCCGGGACAGGGGGCTCTGGGGCCAACGTCCTGACTTTC TRBJ2-6 TRBV7-6 20 TRBD1 NA
CASSLVGTSGSYEQYF TGTGCCAGCAGCTTAGTCGGGACTAGCGGCTCCTACGAGCAGTACTTC TRBJ2-7 TRBV11-2 16 TRBD2 NA
CASSRPGLAGTYNEQFF TGTGCCAGCAGCCGCCCTGGACTAGCGGGGACATACAATGAGCAGTTCTTC TRBJ2-1 TRBV7-3 17 TRBD2 NA
CASSVAPGNTEAFF TGTGCCAGCAGCGTAGCTCCAGGGAACACTGAAGCTTTCTTT TRBJ1-1 TRBV9 14 NA NA
CASSADSLGRAFF TGCGCCAGCAGCGCGGACAGCCTAGGAAGGGCTTTCTTT TRBJ1-1 TRBV5-1 13 NA NA
CASMRDRGRSDTQYF TGTGCCAGCATGCGGGACAGGGGGAGGTCAGATACGCAGTATTTT TRBJ2-3 TRBV2 15 TRBD1 NA
CASSPDSEETQYF TGTGCCAGCTCACCGGACTCAGAGGAGACCCAGTACTTC TRBJ2-5 TRBV18 13 NA few
CASRNRERSTYEQYF TGTGCCAGCAGAAACAGGGAACGAAGCACCTACGAGCAGTACTTC TRBJ2-7 TRBV6-9 15 NA few
CASSEETATRF TGTGCCAGCAGTGAAGAGACTGCGACCCGGTTT TRBJ1-1 TRBV2 11 NA NA
CASSQFNGGQGNQPQHF TGTGCCAGCAGCCAATTTAACGGAGGCCAGGGCAATCAGCCCCAGCATTTT TRBJ1-5 TRBV3-1/TRBV3-2 17 NA NA
CAIMNPSSYEQYF TGTGCCATCATGAATCCGAGCTCCTACGAGCAGTACTTC TRBJ2-7 TRBV10-3 13 NA NA
CASSPGTSGSHTGELFF TGTGCCAGCAGCCCTGGGACTAGCGGGAGCCACACCGGGGAGCTGTTTTTT TRBJ2-2 TRBV11-3 17 TRBD2 NA
CASSYSLGRVRAEAFF TGTGCCAGCAGCTACTCTTTAGGGCGGGTTAGGGCTGAAGCTTTCTTT TRBJ1-1 TRBV7-2 16 NA NA
CASKDRGNTGELFF TGTGCCAGCAAGGACAGGGGGAACACCGGGGAGCTGTTTTTT TRBJ2-2 TRBV6-5 14 TRBD1 NA
CASSYVLAGGLATQYF TGTGCCAGCAGTTACGTCCTAGCGGGGGGCCTTGCGACCCAGTACTTC TRBJ2-5 TRBV6-5 16 TRBD2 NA
CASSQGRNTEAFF TGTGCCAGCAGTCAGGGCAGGAACACTGAAGCTTTCTTT TRBJ1-1 TRBV13 13 NA NA